This TCR beta chain was sequenced during a study of glioma-infiltrating T cells after dendritic cell vaccination. Produced via immunoSEQ multiplex PCR; TCRdb's table is partial and in-frame only. The sample lists almost 65,000 clones; approximately 78% were seen once. CDR3 length: 16 residues. V was shortened by 0 bases and J by 7 bases, with 18 bases between the two germline ends. The germline V gene encodes CDR1 SGHDN and CDR2 FVKESK. The sample was blood, taken before dendritic cell vaccination. This sequence was found in a human donor with glioblastoma. This chain connects TRBV14 to TRBJ1-1; weak D call: TRBD1 (5 bases). This CDR3 reads CASSQDGRTLSYEAFF. CDR3 sequence (DNA): TGTGCCAGCAGCCAAGACGGCAGGACACTGAGTTATGAAGCTTTCTTT.